This TCR beta chain was captured in a study of shared clonotypes between healthy human individuals. Terminally differentiated effector memory CD45RA+ cells were excluded by CCR7 positive selection of CD45RO-negative cells. This table comes from immunoSEQ multiplex PCR, and its TCRdb copy is limited to in-frame clones, with some not included. The sample includes just over 2,000,000 clones, around 96% of them seen just once. In the case of this clone: Its matching antigen is unknown.

In germline, CDR1 is SEHNR, CDR2 FQNEAQ (reference sequence). The CDR3 is 15 residues long. The V segment lost 6 bases and the J segment 0 bases; nucleotides outside the gene matches: 6. Study-level results: Incomplete sequencing of sorted subsets was indicated by rarefaction despite large depth.

The receptor comes from a man aged 18 to 30 in good health. The specimen sequenced was naive CD8+ T cells sorted from blood. This sequence joins TRBV7-9 and TRBJ2-7; TRBD2 agrees at 9 bases. DNA for the CDR3: TGTGCCAGCAGGGATACTAGCGGGCCCTCCTACGAGCAGTACTTC. It specifies CASRDTSGPSYEQYF.